The clone carrying this TCR beta chain was recorded a few times. Its matching antigen is unknown. This sample was taken from a study of blood T cells in healthy people across ages. Across the study: About one barcoded beta molecule per two T cells was captured by template switching. General observations from the study: Age brought a roughly linear fall in TCR beta diversity measured per million T cells.

This CDR3 is 17 amino acids long. Per germline, CDR1 SGHTA and CDR2 FQGNSA. V lost 1 base, J lost 0 bases, and 9 bases stayed unmatched. Together with a sample-barcoded 5' primer, a J-beta primer mix was included in a second PCR lasting roughly 7 to 11 cycles. TCRdb reprocessed the 5' RACE reads via MiXCR and lists one record per CDR3 protein. The table shows approximately 1,700,000 distinct CDR3 sequences, with about two fifths occurring only once. This TCR was sampled from a human donor in good health. The chain employs TRBV7-2 and TRBJ2-7, with 7 bases aligning to TRBD1. Sequenced input: blood. The CDR3, as DNA: TGTGCCAGCAGCTTAGGGTATAGGACAGGTGACTCCTACGAGCAGTACTTC. Its protein is CASSLGYRTGDSYEQYF.